The text below deals with one T cell receptor (beta chain). Its antigen is undetermined. The record originates from a study of post-analysis software for immune sequencing data. The study's findings and limits: Controls showed lower frequencies than patients for four to six TRBV segments, and TRBV5-6, TRBV5-1 and TRBV20-1 were among these.

The CDR3 spans 13 residues. The germline V and J ends were trimmed by 7 bases and 1 base, with 10 bases remaining between them. Per germline, CDR1 SNHLY and CDR2 FYNNEI. Unique molecular identifiers were built into the TCR beta cDNA libraries. A population of roughly 1 to 11 million T cells gave rise to roughly 490,000 cDNA molecules. TCRdb used MiXCR to reprocess the PCR reads, holding one entry per CDR3 protein. The sample lists about 820,000 distinct CDR3 sequences; 53% were seen once. The receptor was isolated from a girl aged 10 to 17 with multiple sclerosis. The rearrangement links TRBV2 to TRBJ1-1; D unclear. Sequencing used blood. Here the CDR3 DNA reads TGTGCCAGCAAGAAGGGCCCGAACACTGAAGCTTTCTTT. Its translation is CASKKGPNTEAFF.